This T cell receptor (beta chain) originates from a study of blood T cell repertoires in COVID-19 (dated by TCRdb to 2020 to 2021). Looking at the study overall: Collaborator samples came from the United States, Italy and Spain and covered acute and convalescent phases of COVID-19. The prospective study material was composed of cDNA or gDNA derived from T cells, B-cell-depleted T cells, or PBMCs. Subjects who had been exposed to COVID-19, were actively infected with it, or had recovered from it provided the deeply sampled blood TCRbeta repertoires that made up the dataset. The repertoires were made available in a free public database intended to serve as a resource for research on the immune response to SARS-CoV-2. The samples were drawn from the first 160 participants of the ongoing ImmuneRACE study and from 950 to 1,500 subjects provided by 6 global collaborators. The sample metadata nearly always contained a de-identified subject ID, COVID-19 status, age in years and sex. Where available, HLA class I and class II types were obtained from metadata supplied by the sample provider rather than from assay-based typing. The investigation overall reported the following: Clinical and demographic metadata were provided uncurated, with the amount varying by source and participant.

V lost 4 bases and J lost 5 bases, and the count of bases not matched to a germline gene is 11. Counted from cysteine to phenylalanine, this CDR3 has 16 amino acids. The kept DNA is CDR3 alone, 48 bases in frame from the first base. In the germline V gene, CDR1 corresponds to SGHRS and CDR2 to YFSETQ. Participants in the prospective study were aged about 18 to 89 years, lived in about two dozen United States geographic areas, and enrolled through a virtual design. In the prospective study, participants were assigned to cohorts based on the clinical history participants reported in a screening survey and a study questionnaire. For ImmuneRACE Cohort 3, a participant was defined as recovered based on two consecutive negative NP/OP PCR tests, clearance by a healthcare professional, or resolution of symptoms. Each participant in the prospective study had whole blood, serum and a nasopharyngeal or oropharyngeal swab collected by mobile phlebotomists. Additional blood draws and questionnaires over an approximately two-month period could optionally be provided by prospective study participants. Blood samples from the prospective study were shipped frozen or at room temperature prior to DNA extraction.

Concerning this clone: Its binding antigen is unknown. No base quality information exists; no much larger clone differs at one position.

The immunoSEQ Assay, a bias-controlled multiplex PCR, was used to amplify TCRbeta CDR3 regions from genomic DNA. The source study handled its data this way. The number of nucleated cells in each sample was estimated from the amplification of reference gene primers within the assay. Sequence reads were collapsed and filtered to measure the absolute abundance of every unique TCRbeta CDR3 rearrangement. For each sample, productive Simpson clonality was calculated as the square root of Simpson's diversity index over productive rearrangements. Sourced from immuneACCESS, this table was stored by TCRdb with only in-frame sequences that have V and J called. A share of the clones is absent; for the studies checked, an unresolved V gene accounts for under half, and the remainder has no known explanation. V, J and clone size were drawn from that table, and D and trimming were deduced from the DNA. The sample table holds over 150,000 clones, of which around 85% were seen once. Under 8% of the sample goes to the ten largest clones.

This receptor was identified in a man in his forties or fifties who had recovered from COVID-19. Input material: PBMCs or T cells enriched from blood (not recorded which). The rearranged segments are TRBV5-1 and TRBJ2-1; the central 8 bases match TRBD2. CDR3 protein: CASSLLWREAHNEQFF. Read as DNA, the sequence is TGCGCCAGCAGCCTGCTTTGGCGGGAGGCCCACAATGAGCAGTTCTTC. Full variable domain (CDR3 extended with the reference TRBV5-1 and TRBJ2-1 proteins): KAGVTQTPRYLIKTRGQQVTLSCSPISGHRSVSWYQQTPGQGLQFLFEYFSETQRNKGNFPGRFSGRQFSNSRSEMNVSTLELGDSALYLCASSLLWREAHNEQFFGPGTRLTVL.